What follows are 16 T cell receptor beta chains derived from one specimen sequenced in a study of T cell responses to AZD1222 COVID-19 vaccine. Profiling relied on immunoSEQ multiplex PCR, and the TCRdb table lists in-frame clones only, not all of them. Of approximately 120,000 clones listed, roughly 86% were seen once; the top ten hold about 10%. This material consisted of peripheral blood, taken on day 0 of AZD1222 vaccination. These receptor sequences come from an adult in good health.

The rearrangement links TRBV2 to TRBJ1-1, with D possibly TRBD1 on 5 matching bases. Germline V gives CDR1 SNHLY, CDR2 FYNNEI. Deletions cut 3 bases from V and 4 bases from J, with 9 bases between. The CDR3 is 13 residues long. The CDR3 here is CASSEGEGTEAFF. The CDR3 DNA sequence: TGTGCCAGCAGTGAGGGGGAGGGCACTGAAGCTTTCTTT.

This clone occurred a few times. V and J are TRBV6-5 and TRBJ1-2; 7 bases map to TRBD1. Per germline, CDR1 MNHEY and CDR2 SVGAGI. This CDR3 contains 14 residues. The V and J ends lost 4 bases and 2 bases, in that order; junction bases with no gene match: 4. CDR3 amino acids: CASSLEQGNYGYTF. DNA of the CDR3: TGTGCCAGCAGTTTAGAACAGGGGAACTATGGCTACACCTTC.

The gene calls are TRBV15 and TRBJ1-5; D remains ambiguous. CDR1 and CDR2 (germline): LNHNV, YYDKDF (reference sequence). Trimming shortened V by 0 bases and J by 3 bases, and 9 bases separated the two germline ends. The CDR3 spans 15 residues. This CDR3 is CATSRDRGVNQPQHF. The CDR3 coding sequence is TGTGCCACCAGCAGAGATCGCGGAGTCAATCAGCCCCAGCATTTT. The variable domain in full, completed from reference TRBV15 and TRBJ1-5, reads DAMVIQNPRYQVTQFGKPVTLSCSQTLNHNVMYWYQQKSSQAPKLLFHYYDKDFNNEADTPDNFQSRRPNTSFCFLDIRSPGLGDTAMYLCATSRDRGVNQPQHFGDGTRLSIL.

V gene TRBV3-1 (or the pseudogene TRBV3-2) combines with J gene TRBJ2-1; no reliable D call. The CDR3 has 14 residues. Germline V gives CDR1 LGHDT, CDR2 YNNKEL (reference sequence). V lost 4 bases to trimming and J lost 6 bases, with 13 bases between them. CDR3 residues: CASSPLPGFNEQFF. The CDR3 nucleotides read TGTGCCAGCAGCCCTCTCCCCGGTTTCAATGAGCAGTTCTTC.

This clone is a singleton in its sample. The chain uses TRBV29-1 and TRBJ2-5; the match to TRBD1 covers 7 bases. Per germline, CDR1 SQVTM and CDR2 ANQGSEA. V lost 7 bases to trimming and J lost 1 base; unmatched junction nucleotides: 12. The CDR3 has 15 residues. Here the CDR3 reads CSAPRPTGSQETQYF. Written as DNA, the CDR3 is TGCAGCGCCCCACGGCCGACAGGGTCCCAAGAGACCCAGTACTTC.

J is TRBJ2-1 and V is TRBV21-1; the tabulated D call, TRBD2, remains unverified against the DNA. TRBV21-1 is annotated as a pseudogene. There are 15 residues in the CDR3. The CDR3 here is CARAKTSGPYNEQFF. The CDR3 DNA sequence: TGTGCCCGAGCGAAGACTAGCGGGCCCTACAATGAGCAGTTCTTC.

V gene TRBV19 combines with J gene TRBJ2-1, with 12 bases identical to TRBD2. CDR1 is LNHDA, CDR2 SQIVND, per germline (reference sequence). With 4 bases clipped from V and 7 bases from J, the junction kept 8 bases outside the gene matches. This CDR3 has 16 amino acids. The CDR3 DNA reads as TGTGCCAGTAGTAACCCTAGCGGGAGGGCCCTGAATGAGCAGTTCTTC. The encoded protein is CASSNPSGRALNEQFF. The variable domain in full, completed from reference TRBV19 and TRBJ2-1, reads DGGITQSPKYLFRKEGQNVTLSCEQNLNHDAMYWYRQDPGQGLRLIYYSQIVNDFQKGDIAEGYSVSREKKESFPLTVTSAQKNPTAFYLCASSNPSGRALNEQFFGPGTRLTVL.

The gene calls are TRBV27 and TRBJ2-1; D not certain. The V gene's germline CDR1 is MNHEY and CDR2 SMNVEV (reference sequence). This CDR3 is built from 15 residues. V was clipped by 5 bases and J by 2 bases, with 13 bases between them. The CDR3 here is CASSGSAVAYNEQFF. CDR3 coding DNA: TGTGCCAGCAGTGGGTCTGCGGTCGCCTACAATGAGCAGTTCTTC.

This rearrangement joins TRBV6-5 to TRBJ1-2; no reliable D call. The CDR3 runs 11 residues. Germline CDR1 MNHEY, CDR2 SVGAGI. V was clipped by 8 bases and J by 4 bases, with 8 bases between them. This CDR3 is CASHSFYGYTF. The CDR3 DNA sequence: TGTGCCAGCCATTCTTTCTATGGCTACACCTTC.

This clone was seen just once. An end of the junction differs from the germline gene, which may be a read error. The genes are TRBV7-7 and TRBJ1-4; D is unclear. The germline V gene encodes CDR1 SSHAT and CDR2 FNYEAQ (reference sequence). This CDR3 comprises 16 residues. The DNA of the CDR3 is TGTGCTAGCAGCTTAGCGGGTGCGGTCCCGGGAGAAAAACTGTTTTTT. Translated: CASSLAGAVPGEKLFF.

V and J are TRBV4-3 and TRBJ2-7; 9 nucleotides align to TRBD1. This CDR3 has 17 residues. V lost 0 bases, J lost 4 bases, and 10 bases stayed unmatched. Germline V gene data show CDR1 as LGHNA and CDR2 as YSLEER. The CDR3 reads CASSQEATGQGTYEQYF. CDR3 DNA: TGCGCCAGCAGCCAAGAAGCAACGGGACAGGGAACGTACGAGCAGTACTTC.

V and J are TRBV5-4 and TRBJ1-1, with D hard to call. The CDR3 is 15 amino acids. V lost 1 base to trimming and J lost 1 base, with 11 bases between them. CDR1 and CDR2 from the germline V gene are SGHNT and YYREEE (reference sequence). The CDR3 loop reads CASSLYAGANTEAFF. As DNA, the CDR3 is TGTGCCAGCAGCTTGTATGCAGGCGCGAACACTGAAGCTTTCTTT.

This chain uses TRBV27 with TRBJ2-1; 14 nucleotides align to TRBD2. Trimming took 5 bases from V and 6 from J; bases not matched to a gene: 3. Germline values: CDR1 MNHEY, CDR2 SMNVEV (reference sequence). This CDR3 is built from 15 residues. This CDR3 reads CASSPGTSGGNEQFF. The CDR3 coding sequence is TGTGCCAGCAGTCCAGGGACTAGCGGGGGCAATGAGCAGTTCTTC.

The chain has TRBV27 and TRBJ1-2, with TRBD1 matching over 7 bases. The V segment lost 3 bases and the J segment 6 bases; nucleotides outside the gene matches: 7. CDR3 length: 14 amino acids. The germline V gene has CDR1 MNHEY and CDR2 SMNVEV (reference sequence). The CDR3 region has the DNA TGTGCCAGCAGTTTCGGGGGAACAGGGGATGGCTACACCTTC. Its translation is CASSFGGTGDGYTF.

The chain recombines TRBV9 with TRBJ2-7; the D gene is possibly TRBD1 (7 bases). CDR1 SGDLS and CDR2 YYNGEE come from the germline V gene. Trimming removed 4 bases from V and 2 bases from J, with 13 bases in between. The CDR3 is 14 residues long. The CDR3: CASSPGGQPYEQYF. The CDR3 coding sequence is TGTGCCAGCAGCCCCGGGGGACAGCCCTACGAGCAGTACTTC.

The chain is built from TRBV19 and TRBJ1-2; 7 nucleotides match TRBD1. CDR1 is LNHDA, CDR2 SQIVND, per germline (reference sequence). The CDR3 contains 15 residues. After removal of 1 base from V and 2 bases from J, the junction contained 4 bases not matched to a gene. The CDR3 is CASSIGGQKNYGYTF. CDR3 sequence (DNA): TGTGCCAGTAGTATAGGGGGACAGAAGAACTATGGCTACACCTTC. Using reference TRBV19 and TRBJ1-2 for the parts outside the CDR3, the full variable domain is DGGITQSPKYLFRKEGQNVTLSCEQNLNHDAMYWYRQDPGQGLRLIYYSQIVNDFQKGDIAEGYSVSREKKESFPLTVTSAQKNPTAFYLCASSIGGQKNYGYTFGSGTRLTVV.